The present T cell receptor beta chain was sequenced within a study of shared clonotypes between healthy human individuals (dated by TCRdb to 2018 to 2021). Turning to the overall study: Two women and a few men aged 18 to 49 years were included in the cohort. For each donor, three plates each were used for CD4 naive and CD4 memory, two plates were used for CD8 naive, and one plate was used for CD8 memory. The study deeply sequenced blood TCR repertoires of about 5 healthy adults to estimate repertoire size and the extent of clonotype sharing between individuals. To increase sequencing depth and limit assay-specific biases, TCR repertoire library preparation and sequencing were carried out by different laboratories using diverse techniques. Leukapheresis yielded between about 0.94 and 9 billion PBMCs per donor.

Summary of the overall study and its limitations: Even with the large sequencing depth, rarefaction of the sorted-subset datasets indicated that sequencing was incomplete. Higher generation probabilities were observed for clonotypes shared by all four sorted-subset donors than for non-shared clonotypes. Because the study included a small number of donors, the genetic and exposure-history diversity represented was limited. Only blood was sampled, and tissue TCR repertoires likely differ from those in blood. Larger estimated clonotype richness was generally found for naive subsets than for memory subsets. Pairwise subsampling indicated that sequencing depth was expected to affect the degree of clonotype sharing among donors. When a handful of donors were compared, the shared fraction of clonotypes was roughly 4.8% for naive CD4, about 4% for naive CD8, roughly 2.3% for memory CD4, and 0.4% for memory CD8.

Taken from the germline V gene, the CDR1 and CDR2 loops are MNHNS and SASEGT. Reading from cysteine to phenylalanine, the CDR3 counts 14 amino acids. The only DNA kept is the CDR3, 42 bases in frame from the first base. V ends up 3 bases short and J 2 bases short, with an unmatched junction base count of 3. Donors were healthy HIV-negative adults with no recently reported acute infections or vaccinations. Every donor was a Caucasian adult residing in Nashville, Tennessee, USA. CD4+ T cells were enriched through magnetic negative selection, after which naive cells were positively selected on CD45RA and the remaining negative fraction served as the memory subset. After blood collection by leukapheresis, PBMCs were isolated using Ficoll-Histopaque density gradient centrifugation and then cryopreserved in the vapor phase of liquid nitrogen. Analytical flow cytometry was used to check the purity and quantity of every magnetically sorted T cell population. Each sorted fraction had its genomic DNA isolated and then quantified by UV absorbance on a Nanodrop 2000c.

This clone has just a few counts. There is no known antigen for this receptor. Per-base quality was not reported, and no clone a single base away is much larger than it. Using the deep immunoSEQ assay, TCR CDR3 regions were amplified from genomic DNA by multiplex PCR. Extracted genomic DNA from each cell subset was distributed evenly across all wells of several immunoSEQ 96-well plates, and each plate was treated as a replicate. For sorted subsets, approximately 200 ng of genomic DNA, equivalent to 25,000 to 35,000 T cell genomes, went into each replicate PCR. Purified libraries were quantified with a Qubit 3.0 fluorometer, sized on a Bioanalyzer 2100, and re-quantified with the KAPA Library Quantification kit. Every immunoSEQ 96-well plate was sequenced on a separate single-read 150-cycle Illumina NextSeq 550 flow cell. Concerning the study's data processing: The immunoSEQ output contained only junctional sequences without quality scores, so filtering could not match that applied to full-length reads. To assign V/J genes and CDR3, sequences were annotated against IMGT germline references using PyIR, a Python wrapper for IgBLAST v1.9. Reads were removed for weak V/J assignments (E-value above 1e-6), missing CDR3, stop codons, out-of-frame junctions, or ambiguous translated residues. V3J clonotypes were defined by identical inferred V gene, J gene, and CDR3 amino acid sequence. The percentage overlap between two repertoires was calculated by dividing the number of shared unique clonotypes by the size of the smaller repertoire. Repertoire richness was assessed with RTK rarefaction, the Chao1 estimator, and Recon v2.1 estimates of unobserved clonotypes. Generation probabilities were computed with OLGA for all TCRbeta clonotypes obtained by the gDNA method from several donors. TCRdb re-hosts the immuneACCESS table, in-frame sequences only. Its copies lack some clones; in the studies checked, an unresolved V gene accounts for under half of them, and the cause for the rest is not known. V and J calls and clone size come straight from that table; D and trimming were deduced from the DNA. The sample has some 790,000 clones on record, around 70% of them singletons. The ten largest clonotypes hold under 2% of the sample.

The material sequenced was memory CD4+ T cells sorted from blood. In the paper's terms, the cell subset or site label means: CD45RA-negative fraction. The receptor was derived from a woman in her 30s in good health. The rearranged segments are TRBV6-1 and TRBJ1-2, with 7 bases aligning to TRBD1. Here the CDR3 is given as CASSDLTGNYGYTF. The DNA reads TGTGCCAGCAGTGACCTGACAGGGAACTATGGCTACACCTTC.